This T cell receptor (beta chain) was captured by sequencing in a study of technical replicates of blood from several donors. The V end lost 6 bases, the J end lost 4 bases, and 7 bases lay between the germline ends. This CDR3 has 12 residues. Germline assignment: CDR1 MNHEY and CDR2 SVGAGI. The assay was immunoSEQ multiplex PCR, and TCRdb's table has in-frame clones only and misses some. This sample carries tens of thousands of clones, 95% to 96% of them seen once, and the ten largest clones take approximately 0.4%. The receptor's source is a human donor in good health. This chain joins TRBV6-5 and TRBJ1-5; no clear D gene. The material sequenced was T cells isolated from PBMCs. The CDR3: CASSRVNQPQHF. The CDR3, as DNA: TGTGCCAGCAGCCGCGTTAATCAGCCCCAGCATTTT.